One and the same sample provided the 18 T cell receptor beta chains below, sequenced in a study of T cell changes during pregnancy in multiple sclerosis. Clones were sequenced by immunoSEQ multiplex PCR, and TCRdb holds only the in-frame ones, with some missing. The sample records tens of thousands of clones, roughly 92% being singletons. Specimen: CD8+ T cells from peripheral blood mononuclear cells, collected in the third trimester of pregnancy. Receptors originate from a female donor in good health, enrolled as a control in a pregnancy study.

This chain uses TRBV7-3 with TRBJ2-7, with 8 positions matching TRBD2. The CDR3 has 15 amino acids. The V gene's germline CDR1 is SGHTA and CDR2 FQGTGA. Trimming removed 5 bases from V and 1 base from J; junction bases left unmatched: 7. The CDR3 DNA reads TGTGCCAGCAGCCAAGGGGGACTAGGTTCCTACGAGCAGTACTTC. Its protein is CASSQGGLGSYEQYF.

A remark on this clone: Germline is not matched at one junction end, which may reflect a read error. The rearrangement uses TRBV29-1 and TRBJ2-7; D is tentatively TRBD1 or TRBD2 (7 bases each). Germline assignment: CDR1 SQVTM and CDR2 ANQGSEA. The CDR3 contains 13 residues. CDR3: CSVEGGAGDEQYF. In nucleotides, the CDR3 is TGCAGCGTGGAAGGGGGCGCGGGAGACGAGCAGTACTTC.

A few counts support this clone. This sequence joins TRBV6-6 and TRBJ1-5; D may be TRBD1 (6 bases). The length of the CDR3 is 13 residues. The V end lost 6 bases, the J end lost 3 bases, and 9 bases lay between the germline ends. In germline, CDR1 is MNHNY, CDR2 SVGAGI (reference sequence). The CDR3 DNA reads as TGTGCCAGCAGGACAGGCGACAATCAGCCCCAGCATTTT. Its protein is CASRTGDNQPQHF.

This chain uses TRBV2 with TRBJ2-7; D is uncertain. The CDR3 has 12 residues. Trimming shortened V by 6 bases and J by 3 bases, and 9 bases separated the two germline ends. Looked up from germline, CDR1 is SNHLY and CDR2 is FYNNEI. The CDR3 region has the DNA TGTGCCAGCAGAACAGCAAGCTACGAGCAGTACTTC. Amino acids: CASRTASYEQYF.

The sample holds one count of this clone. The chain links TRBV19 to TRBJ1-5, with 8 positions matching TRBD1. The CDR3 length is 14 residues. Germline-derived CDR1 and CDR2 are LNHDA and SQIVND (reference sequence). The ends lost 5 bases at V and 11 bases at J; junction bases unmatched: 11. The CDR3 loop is CASSVVQGGSSQHF. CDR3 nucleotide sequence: TGTGCCAGTAGTGTCGTACAGGGGGGATCATCCCAGCATTTT.

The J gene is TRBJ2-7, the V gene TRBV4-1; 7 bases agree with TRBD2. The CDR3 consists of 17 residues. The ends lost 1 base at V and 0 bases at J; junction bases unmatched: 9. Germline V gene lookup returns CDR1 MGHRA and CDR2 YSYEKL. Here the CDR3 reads CASSQGFRGVVSYEQYF. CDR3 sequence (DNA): TGCGCCAGCAGCCAAGGTTTCCGGGGGGTAGTCTCCTACGAGCAGTACTTC.

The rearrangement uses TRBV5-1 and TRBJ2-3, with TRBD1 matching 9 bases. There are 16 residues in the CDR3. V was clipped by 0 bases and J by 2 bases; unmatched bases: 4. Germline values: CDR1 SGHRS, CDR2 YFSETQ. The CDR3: CASSLAGTGTTDTQYF. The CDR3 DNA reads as TGCGCCAGCAGCTTGGCAGGGACAGGGACCACAGATACGCAGTATTTT. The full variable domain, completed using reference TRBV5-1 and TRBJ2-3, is KAGVTQTPRYLIKTRGQQVTLSCSPISGHRSVSWYQQTPGQGLQFLFEYFSETQRNKGNFPGRFSGRQFSNSRSEMNVSTLELGDSALYLCASSLAGTGTTDTQYFGPGTRLTVL.

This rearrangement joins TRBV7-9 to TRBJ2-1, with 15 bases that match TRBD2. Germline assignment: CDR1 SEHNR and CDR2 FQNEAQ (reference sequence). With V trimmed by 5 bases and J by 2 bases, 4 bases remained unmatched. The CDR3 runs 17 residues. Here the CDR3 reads CASSPRTSGGAYNEQFF. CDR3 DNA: TGTGCCAGCAGCCCCCGGACTAGCGGGGGGGCCTACAATGAGCAGTTCTTC.

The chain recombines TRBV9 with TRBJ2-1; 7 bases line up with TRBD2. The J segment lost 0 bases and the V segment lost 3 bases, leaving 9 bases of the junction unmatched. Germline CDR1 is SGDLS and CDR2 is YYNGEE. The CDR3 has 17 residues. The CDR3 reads CASSATSVPSSYNEQFF. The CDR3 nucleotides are TGTGCCAGCAGCGCCACTAGCGTTCCAAGCTCCTACAATGAGCAGTTCTTC.

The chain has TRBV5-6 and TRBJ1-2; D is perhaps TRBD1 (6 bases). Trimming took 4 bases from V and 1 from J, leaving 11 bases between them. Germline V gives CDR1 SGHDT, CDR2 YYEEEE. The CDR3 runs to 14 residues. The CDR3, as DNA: TGTGCCAGCAGCCCCGGACAGCGTAACTATGGCTACACCTTC. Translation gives CASSPGQRNYGYTF.

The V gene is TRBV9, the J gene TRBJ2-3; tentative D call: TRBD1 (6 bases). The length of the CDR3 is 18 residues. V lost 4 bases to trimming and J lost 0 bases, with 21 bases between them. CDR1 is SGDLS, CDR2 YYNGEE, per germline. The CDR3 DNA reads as TGTGCCAGCAGCTATGGGGACATCGAGTTCTCTAGCACAGATACGCAGTATTTT. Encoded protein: CASSYGDIEFSSTDTQYF.

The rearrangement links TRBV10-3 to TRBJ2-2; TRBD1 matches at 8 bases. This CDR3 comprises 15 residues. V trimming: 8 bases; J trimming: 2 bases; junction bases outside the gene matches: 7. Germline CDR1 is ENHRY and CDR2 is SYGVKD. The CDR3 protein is CAIGGQENNTGELFF. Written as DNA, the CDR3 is TGTGCCATCGGGGGACAGGAGAATAACACCGGGGAGCTGTTTTTT.

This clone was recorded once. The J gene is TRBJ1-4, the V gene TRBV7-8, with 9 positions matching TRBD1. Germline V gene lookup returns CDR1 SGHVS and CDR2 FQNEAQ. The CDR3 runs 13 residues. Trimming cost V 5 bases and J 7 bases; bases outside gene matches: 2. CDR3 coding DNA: TGTGCCAGCAGCGGGGACAGGGCTGAAAAACTGTTTTTT. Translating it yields CASSGDRAEKLFF.

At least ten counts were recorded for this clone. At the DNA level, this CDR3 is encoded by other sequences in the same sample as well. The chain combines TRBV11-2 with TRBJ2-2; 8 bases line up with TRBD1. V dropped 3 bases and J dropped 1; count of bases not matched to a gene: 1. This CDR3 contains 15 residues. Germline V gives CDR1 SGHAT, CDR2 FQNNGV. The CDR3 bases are TGTGCCAGCAGCTTCGGGACAGGGAACACCGGGGAGCTGTTTTTT. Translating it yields CASSFGTGNTGELFF.

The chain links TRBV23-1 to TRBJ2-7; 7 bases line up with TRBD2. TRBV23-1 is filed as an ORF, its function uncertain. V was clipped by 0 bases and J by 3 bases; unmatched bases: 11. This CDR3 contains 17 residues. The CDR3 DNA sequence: TGCGCCAGCAGTCAATCACGGGGGGTGCCCCCTCACTACGAGCAGTACTTC. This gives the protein CASSQSRGVPPHYEQYF.

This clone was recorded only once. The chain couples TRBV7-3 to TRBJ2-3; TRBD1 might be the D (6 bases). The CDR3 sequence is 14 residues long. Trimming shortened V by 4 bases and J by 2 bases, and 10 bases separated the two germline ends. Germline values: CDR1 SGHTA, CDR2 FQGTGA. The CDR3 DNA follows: TGTGCCAGCAGCTCACAGGGTTCCACAGATACGCAGTATTTT. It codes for CASSSQGSTDTQYF.

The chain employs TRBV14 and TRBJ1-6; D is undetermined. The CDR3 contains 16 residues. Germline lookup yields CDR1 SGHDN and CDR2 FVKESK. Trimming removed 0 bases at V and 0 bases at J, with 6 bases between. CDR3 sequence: CASSQEFSSYNSPLHF. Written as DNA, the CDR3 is TGTGCCAGCAGCCAAGAGTTCAGCTCCTATAATTCACCCCTCCACTTT. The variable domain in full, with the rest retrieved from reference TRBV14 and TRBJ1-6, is EAGVTQFPSHSVIEKGQTVTLRCDPISGHDNLYWYRRVMGKEIKFLLHFVKESKQDESGMPNNRFLAERTGGTYSTLKVQPAELEDSGVYFCASSQEFSSYNSPLHFGNGTRLTVT.

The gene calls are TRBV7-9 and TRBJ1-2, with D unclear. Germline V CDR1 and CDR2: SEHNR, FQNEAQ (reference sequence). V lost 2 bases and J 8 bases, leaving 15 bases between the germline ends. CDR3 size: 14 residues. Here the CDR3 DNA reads TGTGCCAGCAGCTTAAGCCCCTACTATGGAGGCTACACCTTC. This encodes CASSLSPYYGGYTF.